This is a list of T cell receptor beta chains from one sample in a study of cytomegalovirus exposure and HLA in healthy donors. Assay: immunoSEQ multiplex PCR; the TCRdb copy retains only in-frame clones and omits some. The profile shows fewer than 150,000 clones, 65% to 90% of them singletons. Sequenced material: PBMCs. The receptors here all came from a female donor in good health and CMV-seronegative. Both conserved end residues are part of each CDR3. The D gene is left open where the match is weak. Not all rows give a size; the values are once, few, many and, for expanded clones, a class.

v_gene	len	j_gene	d_gene	abundance	CDR3aa	CDR3nt
TRBV15	16	TRBJ1-1	-	-	CATSRDPGGMNTEAFF	TGTGCCACCAGCAGAGATCCGGGAGGGATGAACACTGAAGCTTTCTTT
TRBV5-1	16	TRBJ2-7	TRBD1	-	CASSLLAGQGAGEQYF	TGCGCCAGCAGCTTGTTAGCGGGACAGGGGGCAGGGGAGCAGTACTTC
TRBV7-9	17	TRBJ2-6	TRBD1	-	CASSPLTGVAGANVLTF	TGTGCCAGCAGCCCTTTAACAGGGGTAGCCGGGGCCAACGTCCTGACTTTC
TRBV27	12	TRBJ1-5	-	few	CASNFLRQPQHF	TGTGCCAGCAATTTTCTCCGTCAGCCCCAGCATTTT
TRBV5-1	15	TRBJ1-1	-	-	CASSSGQSMNTEAFF	TGCGCCAGCAGTTCCGGACAGTCAATGAACACTGAAGCTTTCTTT
TRBV7-9	18	TRBJ2-7	TRBD1	-	CASSLEGFRQGSSYEQYF	TGTGCCAGCAGCTTAGAGGGTTTCAGACAGGGGAGCTCCTACGAGCAGTACTTC
TRBV6-1	15	TRBJ1-1	-	-	CASSEGRGVRGEAFF	TGTGCCAGCAGTGAAGGAAGAGGAGTGCGTGGGGAAGCTTTCTTT
TRBV29-1	11	TRBJ2-7	-	-	CSVEETYEQYF	TGCAGCGTTGAGGAGACCTACGAGCAGTACTTC
TRBV4-1	17	TRBJ1-5	-	once	CASSQGDHRAFRQPQHF	TGCGCCAGCAGCCAAGGGGACCACAGGGCTTTCAGGCAGCCCCAGCATTTT
TRBV27	16	TRBJ2-5	TRBD1	-	CASSLGGTGLQETQYF	TGTGCCAGCAGTTTAGGGGGGACAGGGTTACAAGAGACCCAGTACTTC
TRBV27	12	TRBJ1-2	-	-	CASSPSGVSYTF	TGTGCCAGCAGTCCGAGCGGCGTTAGCTACACCTTC
TRBV2	13	TRBJ2-5	TRBD2	once	CASRWTSAETQYF	TGTGCCAGCAGATGGACTAGCGCAGAGACCCAGTACTTC
TRBV19	14	TRBJ2-5	-	-	CASSPRTQGETQYF	TGTGCCAGTAGTCCAAGGACCCAGGGGGAGACCCAGTACTTC
TRBV10-1	15	TRBJ2-3	TRBD2	-	CARRFGTSGTDTQYF	TGCGCCAGACGCTTTGGGACTAGCGGGACAGATACGCAGTATTTT
TRBV7-6	17	TRBJ2-1	TRBD2	-	CASSSGTSGWMGNEQFF	TGTGCCAGCAGCTCAGGGACTAGCGGGTGGATGGGCAATGAGCAGTTCTTC
TRBV6-1	14	TRBJ1-4	TRBD1	-	CASQTGTTNEKLFF	TGTGCCAGTCAGACAGGGACAACTAATGAAAAACTGTTTTTT
TRBV28	16	TRBJ1-6	-	once	CASSQITGISNSPLHF	TGTGCCAGCAGTCAAATAACAGGGATCTCCAATTCACCCCTCCACTTT
TRBV7-2	12	TRBJ2-5	-	-	CASSPGQETQYF	TGTGCCAGCAGCCCAGGCCAAGAGACCCAGTACTTC
TRBV6-1	13	TRBJ2-1	-	-	CASSGLSEHEQFF	TGTGCCAGCAGTGGACTGTCGGAACATGAGCAGTTCTTC
TRBV5-5	14	TRBJ1-2	-	few	CASTYTTGFYGYTF	TGTGCCAGCACCTACACGACGGGGTTTTATGGCTACACCTTC
TRBV9	15	TRBJ2-3	TRBD2	-	CASSSSGRSADTQYF	TGTGCCAGCAGTTCTAGCGGGAGAAGCGCAGATACGCAGTATTTT
TRBV27	15	TRBJ2-7	TRBD2	-	CASSFGLAGSSEQYF	TGTGCCAGCAGTTTCGGGCTAGCGGGGTCTAGCGAGCAGTACTTC
TRBV5-1	13	TRBJ2-7	-	-	CASSLGTPHEQYF	TGCGCCAGCAGCTTGGGTACTCCCCACGAGCAGTACTTC
TRBV11-2	15	TRBJ2-7	-	once	CASSLGLQGRAEQYF	TGTGCCAGCAGCTTAGGTCTACAGGGACGAGCCGAGCAGTACTTC
TRBV6-1	17	TRBJ2-6	-	-	CASSAGGVVSGANVLTF	TGTGCCAGCAGTGCCGGAGGGGTGGTGTCTGGGGCCAACGTCCTGACTTTC
TRBV11-1	15	TRBJ2-1	TRBD2	-	CASSFGTSVNNEQFF	TGTGCCAGCAGCTTTGGGACTAGCGTAAACAATGAGCAGTTCTTC
TRBV19	17	TRBJ1-3	-	-	CASSKALGQGPGNTIYF	TGTGCCAGTAGTAAGGCCTTGGGACAAGGACCTGGAAACACCATATATTTT
TRBV2	16	TRBJ2-4	TRBD2	-	CASTPGTSGSGNIQYF	TGTGCCAGCACCCCCGGGACTAGCGGGAGTGGAAACATTCAGTACTTC
TRBV6-1	12	TRBJ1-1	-	-	CASSAGPTEAFF	TGTGCCAGCAGTGCTGGCCCAACCGAAGCTTTCTTT
TRBV12-5	15	TRBJ2-5	TRBD1	-	CASGWGQGEQETQYF	TGTGCTAGTGGTTGGGGACAGGGGGAACAAGAGACCCAGTACTTC
TRBV30	13	TRBJ1-1	-	once	CAWRAQLYTEAFF	TGTGCCTGGAGAGCACAGTTGTACACTGAAGCTTTCTTT
TRBV9	16	TRBJ1-2	-	once	CASSVDRRDGNYGYTF	TGTGCCAGCAGCGTAGATCGGAGAGATGGGAACTATGGCTACACCTTC
TRBV30	13	TRBJ1-3	-	-	CAWIGGSGNTIYF	TGTGCCTGGATAGGGGGCTCTGGAAACACCATATATTTT
TRBV27	14	TRBJ2-7	TRBD2	-	CASSPLAGAYEQYF	TGTGCCAGCAGTCCGCTAGCGGGAGCTTACGAGCAGTACTTC
TRBV5-5	16	TRBJ1-4	-	few	CASSQPSEDANEKLFF	TGTGCCAGCAGCCAACCCTCAGAGGATGCTAATGAAAAACTGTTTTTT
TRBV21-1	17	TRBJ2-7	-	-	CASSKLGGLAGDYEQYF	TGTGCCAGCAGCAAACTAGGCGGACTAGCGGGAGACTACGAGCAGTACTTC
TRBV15	17	TRBJ1-1	TRBD1	-	CATSRDPAGGKNTEAFF	TGTGCCACCAGCAGAGATCCGGCAGGGGGCAAGAACACTGAAGCTTTCTTT
TRBV7-2	17	TRBJ2-5	-	-	CASSLALGPANRETQYF	TGTGCCAGCAGCTTAGCGCTGGGGCCCGCGAATCGGGAGACCCAGTACTTC
TRBV19	14	TRBJ2-6	-	-	CASSWTSGANVLTF	TGTGCCAGTAGTTGGACATCCGGGGCCAACGTCCTGACTTTC
TRBV7-2	18	TRBJ2-7	-	-	CASSARGAGRLALYEQYF	TGTGCCAGCAGCGCCCGGGGCGCGGGGAGGCTTGCTTTGTACGAGCAGTACTTC
TRBV5-1	14	TRBJ1-2	TRBD1	-	CASSLDRAGYGYTF	TGCGCCAGTAGCTTGGACAGGGCGGGCTATGGCTACACCTTC
TRBV28	14	TRBJ1-2	-	-	CASSSPGGISGYTF	TGTGCCAGCAGTTCTCCGGGAGGAATTAGTGGCTACACCTTC
TRBV7-6	15	TRBJ1-5	-	-	CASSLDSGGNQPQHF	TGTGCCAGCAGCTTAGACTCAGGGGGCAATCAGCCCCAGCATTTT
TRBV5-1	13	TRBJ2-5	-	-	CASSLGQIETQYF	TGCGCCAGCAGCTTGGGTCAGATAGAGACCCAGTACTTC
TRBV7-9	16	TRBJ2-7	TRBD2	few	CASSLVASGRVYEQYF	TGTGCCAGCAGCTTAGTAGCGAGCGGGAGGGTATACGAGCAGTACTTC
TRBV5-6	16	TRBJ2-1	-	-	CASSLVAGNTYNEQFF	TGTGCCAGCAGCTTGGTGGCAGGTAACACCTACAATGAGCAGTTCTTC
TRBV25-1	12	TRBJ1-2	TRBD1	-	CASKETGYGYTF	TGTGCCAGCAAGGAGACAGGGTATGGCTACACCTTC
TRBV27	16	TRBJ2-2	-	-	CASSLHRSGGTGELFF	TGTGCCAGCAGTTTACACAGGAGTGGTGGCACCGGGGAGCTGTTTTTT
TRBV30	18	TRBJ1-6	-	-	CAWRRTALLSSYNSPLHF	TGTGCCTGGAGAAGAACAGCCCTCTTGAGCTCCTATAATTCACCCCTCCACTTT
TRBV6-6	14	TRBJ2-7	-	-	CASREPEGKYEQYF	TGTGCCAGCAGGGAGCCGGAGGGAAAGTACGAGCAGTACTTC
TRBV29-1	15	TRBJ1-2	-	-	CSVDRERNRGYGYTF	TGCAGCGTTGATAGGGAAAGGAACCGGGGGTATGGCTACACCTTC
TRBV19	14	TRBJ1-5	-	-	CASSVGLGGQPQHF	TGTGCCAGTAGTGTGGGTCTGGGGGGTCAGCCCCAGCATTTT
TRBV7-8	17	TRBJ2-7	TRBD2	-	CASSLALAGLSSYEQYF	TGTGCCAGCAGCTTAGCGCTAGCGGGATTAAGCTCCTACGAGCAGTACTTC
TRBV6-5	16	TRBJ2-7	TRBD2	-	CASSSLAGDVPYEQYF	TGTGCCAGCAGTTCCCTAGCGGGAGACGTACCTTACGAGCAGTACTTC
TRBV6-5	15	TRBJ2-7	TRBD2	-	CASSFRDYRTYEQYF	TGTGCCAGCAGTTTTCGGGACTACCGTACCTACGAGCAGTACTTC